The 3 T cell receptor beta chains in this list originate from one sample, sequenced in a study of T cells after yellow fever vaccination. MiXCR, run by TCRdb on the 5' RACE reads, gives a single entry per CDR3 protein. The sample consists of some 350,000 distinct CDR3 sequences, 3% to 4.5% of them appearing once. The specimen comprised PBMCs, sampled 5 days after the yellow fever booster vaccination. The receptors here all came from a man between 18 and 35 years old who received the YFV17D yellow fever vaccine.

A few counts support this clonotype. The V gene is TRBV2, the J gene TRBJ2-7; 11 positions match TRBD2. Germline trimming cut 6 bases from V and 4 bases from J; bases unmatched to any gene: 8. This CDR3 is built from 15 residues. Germline V lookup: CDR1 SNHLY, CDR2 FYNNEI. The CDR3 bases are TGTGCCAGCAGAGTACTAGCGGGGGCCCCTTACGAGCAGTACTTC. Amino acid sequence: CASRVLAGAPYEQYF.

This clonotype was seen ten or more times. V and J are TRBV10-1 and TRBJ2-7; TRBD2 matches 15 bases. Trimming at V came to 5 bases and at J to 2 bases, leaving 10 bases not matched to a gene. Germline values: CDR1 WNHNN, CDR2 SYGVQD (reference sequence). CDR3 size: 18 residues. The DNA for the CDR3 is TGCGCCAGCAGTAGGGGGACTAGCGGGGGGCCGAACCCCTACGAGCAGTACTTC. Translating it yields CASSRGTSGGPNPYEQYF.

This clonotype was counted at least ten times. This rearrangement joins TRBV6-5 to TRBJ2-7; tentatively, D is TRBD1 (5 bases). Trimming stripped 5 bases from V and 2 bases from J, with 10 bases between. The germline V gene has CDR1 MNHEY and CDR2 SVGAGI. This CDR3 contains 13 residues. CDR3 sequence: CASSPRGPYEQYF. In nucleotides, the CDR3 is TGTGCCAGCAGTCCTAGGGGTCCCTACGAGCAGTACTTC.